The T cell receptor (beta chain) described here comes from a study of cytomegalovirus exposure and HLA in healthy donors (dated by TCRdb to 2015 to 2018). A note on the overall study: According to a later analysis, the roughly 120 validation repertoires were produced on the same platform as the 700 or so repertoires of the first cohort. To predict cytomegalovirus infection status, the study combined high-throughput TCR immunosequencing, statistical association of individual TCRs with disease status, and machine learning. The study was designed to test whether signatures of past pathogen exposure could be identified by cataloging public T cell receptors. Along with the roughly 670-subject first cohort, a separate validation cohort of approximately 110 different subjects was used. Beyond this particular receptor, the publication reports: It was suggested by the authors that the approach could potentially be generalized to other disease states and immunological phenotypes. All 130 or so repertoires were used to score co-occurrence in the validation cohort in a later analysis, because that analysis had no HLA typing for the cohort. The classifier was reported to diagnose cytomegalovirus status with high specificity and sensitivity in both the original cohort and the validation cohort. A total of 150 or so TCR beta chains were listed by the study as associated with cytomegalovirus. In a later analysis, TCRs clustered in the first cohort were found to also tend to co-occur in the roughly 120 validation repertoires, with about 94% of cluster scores above 0. Most TCR sequences were seen in very few donors, while some public TCRs were found in many individuals. Three of the identified cytomegalovirus-associated TCR beta chains were confirmed in vitro to be specific for cytomegalovirus antigens.

Of note for this clone: Its antigen is unknown. There are no base qualities to consult, and no much larger clone falls within one base.

Reading the germline V gene gives CDR1 SGHDT and CDR2 YYEEEE. The CDR3 numbers 15 residues from cysteine through phenylalanine. Of the read, only the CDR3 DNA is kept; its 45 bases are in frame from base 1. Trimming removed 6 bases from V and 9 bases from J; the gene matches leave 8 bases unexplained. The donors belonged to the validation cohort of about 120 subjects, which was separate from the approximately 700-subject first cohort. Receptors were amplified or captured by the immunoSEQ multiplex PCR assay. The original pipeline was this. To diagnose cytomegalovirus status from the catalog of TCR beta chain sequences, a statistical classification framework was built. In TCRdb, the immuneACCESS table is reduced to in-frame sequences with V and J assigned. These tables do not hold every clone; where another copy was compared, an unresolved V gene accounts for under half, and the others remain unexplained. The DNA gave D and trimming, while V, J and clone size come from that table. The sample includes a few hundred thousand clones, with about nine tenths observed a single time. The ten largest account for more than 0.8% of the sample.

The receptor comes from a woman between 18 and 29 years old in good health and CMV-seronegative. Sequenced sample: PBMCs. The V and J genes are TRBV5-6 and TRBJ2-1; TRBD2 fits 14 bases in the junction. The CDR3 region has the sequence CASTLTGLAGVEQFF. The nucleotide sequence reads as follows: TGTGCCAGCACACTTACGGGACTAGCGGGAGTTGAGCAGTTCTTC.